This T cell receptor (beta chain) derives from a study of read filtering for tumor transcriptome and immune sequencing. Across the whole study: Revised staging placed fewer than ten patients in R-ISS I, roughly 16 in II, more than five in III. IR-seq gave about 3.5 to 10.27 million TCR reads per sample; RNA-seq gave roughly 80 to 1,300.

This clonotype was counted at least ten times. Its antigen is as yet unknown. CDR1 is SGHRS and CDR2 is YFSETQ in the germline V gene. This CDR3 comprises 16 residues. The V gene end was trimmed by 4 bases and the J gene end by 3 bases; junction bases not matched to a gene: 6. From roughly 390 ng of RNA, a library with molecular barcoded alpha/delta and beta/gamma adaptors was made. TCRdb called the reads again in MiXCR, with one record for every CDR3 protein. The sample records 20,000 to 25,000 distinct CDR3 sequences, 12% to 15% being singletons. Study-level findings and limits: IR-seq captured clonotypes deeper and more reliably than RNA-seq. IR-seq and RNA-seq agreed better without single-read clonotypes.

The V and J genes are TRBV5-1 and TRBJ2-1; 11 bases align to TRBD2. The sequence was collected from a donor at least 40 years old with multiple myeloma. Sequencing was performed on a population of CD138-negative cells sorted from bone marrow. CDR3 nucleotides: TGCGCCAGCAGCCCCCCCGGGACTAGCGGCTACAATGAGCAGTTCTTC. It is translated as CASSPPGTSGYNEQFF.